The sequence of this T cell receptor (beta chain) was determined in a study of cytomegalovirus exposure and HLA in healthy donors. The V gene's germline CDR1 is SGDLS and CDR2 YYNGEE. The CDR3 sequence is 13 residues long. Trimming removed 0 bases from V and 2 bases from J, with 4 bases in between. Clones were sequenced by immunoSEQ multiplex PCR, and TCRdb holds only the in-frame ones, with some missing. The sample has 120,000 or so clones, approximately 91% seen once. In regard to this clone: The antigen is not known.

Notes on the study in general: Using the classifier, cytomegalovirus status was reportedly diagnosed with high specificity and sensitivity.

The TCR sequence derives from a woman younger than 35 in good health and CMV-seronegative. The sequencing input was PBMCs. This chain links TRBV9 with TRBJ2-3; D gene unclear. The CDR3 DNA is TGTGCCAGCAGCGTAGGTAACACAGATACGCAGTATTTT. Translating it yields CASSVGNTDTQYF.